Following are 20 T cell receptor beta chains from one sample sequenced in a study of beta chain features in type 1 diabetes. Study-wide results and limits: Moderately but significantly shorter TCRB CDR3s were found in Type 1 diabetes patients in all four CD4+ subsets.

No antigen is known for these receptors. As every portion of the isolated RNA was reverse transcribed, the sequencing read expressed TCRB transcripts. Generated by immunoSEQ multiplex PCR, the TCRdb table keeps only in-frame clones and is missing some. The sample has about 240,000 clones, around 13% seen once. Sequencing used naive CD4+ T cells from blood. These receptors were taken from a man aged 25-45 years with type 1 diabetes.

The chain couples TRBV7-9 to TRBJ1-4, with D tentatively TRBD1 (6 bases). The V end was cut by 5 bases, the J end by 3 bases, with 7 bases between. In germline, CDR1 is SEHNR, CDR2 FQNEAQ (reference sequence). There are 13 residues in the CDR3. CDR3 DNA sequence: TGTGCCAGCAGCGAGGGGGCTAATGAAAAACTGTTTTTT. Amino acid sequence: CASSEGANEKLFF.

With regard to this clone: Other DNA sequences in this specimen translate into the identical CDR3. The J gene is TRBJ1-1, the V gene TRBV28, with D perhaps matching TRBD1 (5 bases). The CDR3 covers 14 residues. V lost 1 base and J lost 4, with 10 bases in between. Germline-derived CDR1 and CDR2 are MDHEN and SYDVKM. The CDR3 DNA sequence: TGTGCCAGCAGTTTATCGGGGGGAGGCACTGAAGCTTTCTTT. Translation: CASSLSGGGTEAFF. The full variable domain, in which reference TRBV28 and TRBJ1-1 provide the parts outside the CDR3, is DVKVTQSSRYLVKRTGEKVFLECVQDMDHENMFWYRQDPGLGLRLIYFSYDVKMKEKGDIPEGYSVSREKKERFSLILESASTNQTSMYLCASSLSGGGTEAFFGQGTRLTVV.

This clone turned up a few times. This rearrangement joins TRBV28 to TRBJ1-2; TRBD1 might be the D (5 bases). CDR3 size: 11 residues. CDR1 is MDHEN and CDR2 is SYDVKM in the germline V gene. V lost 7 bases and J 7 bases, leaving 10 bases between the germline ends. The DNA of the CDR3 is TGTGCCAGCACGTTGGGGGGTGGCTACACCTTC. Protein product: CASTLGGGYTF.

This clone was counted once. J is TRBJ1-1 and V is TRBV4-2, with 8 positions matching TRBD1. The CDR3 consists of 16 residues. J lost 5 bases, V lost 0 bases, and 8 bases had no gene match. Germline V gene sequence: CDR1 LGHNA, CDR2 YNFKEQ. The CDR3 loop reads CASSQEGTGQRTEAFF. In DNA form, the CDR3 reads TGTGCCAGCAGCCAAGAGGGGACAGGCCAGAGGACTGAAGCTTTCTTT.

This clone was observed a few times. The rearrangement uses TRBV7-8 and TRBJ2-3; the D gene is possibly TRBD2 (5 bases). Germline V lookup: CDR1 SGHVS, CDR2 FQNEAQ. The CDR3 is 13 residues long. The V end was cut by 5 bases, the J end by 5 bases, with 11 bases between. The CDR3 sequence is CASSRDRGDTQYF. The CDR3 DNA reads TGTGCCAGCAGCAGGGATCGGGGAGATACGCAGTATTTT.

Only a few counts were recorded for this clone. The chain employs TRBV4-1 and TRBJ1-2, with TRBD1 matching over 8 bases. Trimming took 2 bases from V and 3 from J; bases not matched to a gene: 2. The CDR3 extends over 14 amino acids. Per the germline V gene, CDR1 is MGHRA and CDR2 is YSYEKL. The chain's CDR3 is CASSQLGQDYGYTF. DNA of the CDR3: TGCGCCAGCAGCCAATTGGGACAGGACTATGGCTACACCTTC.

This clone was seen more than once but under ten times. J is TRBJ1-5 and V is TRBV5-1, with TRBD1 as a possible D gene (5 bases). Trimming took 0 bases from V and 1 from J, leaving 8 bases between them. The V gene's germline CDR1 is SGHRS and CDR2 YFSETQ. CDR3 length: 15 residues. Written as DNA, the CDR3 is TGCGCCAGCAGCTTGGGGGGGGTGAGCAATCAGCCCCAGCATTTT. Translated, it gives CASSLGGVSNQPQHF.

V usage is TRBV10-3 and J usage is TRBJ2-5, with D possibly matching TRBD2 (5 bases). This CDR3 is 13 amino acids long. Deletions cut 5 bases from V and 0 bases from J, with 7 bases between. CDR1 is ENHRY and CDR2 is SYGVKD in the germline V gene. CDR3 residues: CAISPGNQETQYF. The CDR3 DNA sequence: TGTGCCATCAGTCCCGGGAACCAAGAGACCCAGTACTTC.

CDR3 residues: CAIRGGDEQYF. DNA of the CDR3: TGTGCCATTCGGGGAGGGGACGAGCAGTACTTC. The chain uses TRBV30 and TRBJ2-7, with TRBD2 identical over 7 bases. Unmatched junction bases numbered 6, after V lost 8 bases and J lost 5 bases. CDR3 size: 11 residues. Germline V gene lookup returns CDR1 GTSNPN and CDR2 SVGIG (reference sequence).

The CDR3 sequence: CASSQLDRATSNYGYTF. The CDR3, as DNA: TGTGCCAGCAGCCAATTAGACAGGGCGACCAGTAACTATGGCTACACCTTC. The rearrangement joins TRBV5-4 to TRBJ1-2, with 7 bases identical to TRBD1. V trimming: 4 bases; J trimming: 1 base; junction bases outside the gene matches: 13. The CDR3 contains 17 residues. CDR1 is SGHNT and CDR2 is YYREEE in the germline V gene (reference sequence).

The gene calls are TRBV9 and TRBJ2-7, with 10 bases matching TRBD2. Germline V gene lookup returns CDR1 SGDLS and CDR2 YYNGEE. The CDR3 totals 17 residues. The trim removed 0 bases at V and 4 bases at J, leaving 10 bases unmatched. CDR3 residues: CASSVGEAGGPPYEQYF. The CDR3 DNA is TGTGCCAGCAGCGTAGGGGAAGCGGGAGGGCCCCCTTACGAGCAGTACTTC. The whole variable domain, filled in from reference TRBV9 and TRBJ2-7, reads DSGVTQTPKHLITATGQRVTLRCSPRSGDLSVYWYQQSLDQGLQFLIQYYNGEERAKGNILERFSAQQFPDLHSELNLSSLELGDSALYFCASSVGEAGGPPYEQYFGPGTRLTVT.

This clone was counted only a few times. This chain connects TRBV30 to TRBJ1-1; D is unresolved. This CDR3 is built from 12 residues. In germline, CDR1 is GTSNPN, CDR2 SVGIG (reference sequence). V was clipped by 0 bases and J by 7 bases, with 9 bases between them. The CDR3 DNA reads as TGTGCCTGGAGTGTACGGGGAAATGAAGCTTTCTTT. Its translation: CAWSVRGNEAFF.

The genes are TRBV11-3 and TRBJ2-3; 8 positions agree with TRBD2. The CDR3 sequence is 17 residues long. J gave up 4 bases and V 1 base, and 10 bases lay outside the gene matches. CDR1 and CDR2 from the germline V gene are SGHNT and YENEEA. The CDR3 DNA reads TGTGCCAGCAGCTTAGGGGTATTCCTAGCGGGCCCAGATACGCAGTATTTT. Translated, it gives CASSLGVFLAGPDTQYF.

The chain recombines TRBV4-2 with TRBJ2-7; 9 bases fit TRBD2. The CDR3 loop spans 17 amino acids. V was pared by 0 bases and J by 7 bases, with 13 bases of the junction left unmatched. The germline gives CDR1 LGHNA, CDR2 YNFKEQ. The CDR3 nucleotides read TGTGCCAGCAGCCAAGACCTGACTAGCGGAGACCCGTGGGAGCAGTACTTC. Translated, it gives CASSQDLTSGDPWEQYF.

This chain connects TRBV5-1 to TRBJ2-7, with 11 bases fitting TRBD2. CDR1 is SGHRS, CDR2 YFSETQ, per germline. Trimming took 2 bases from V and 3 from J; bases not matched to a gene: 13. The CDR3 extends over 18 amino acids. For the CDR3, the DNA is TGCGCCAGCAGCTTTGGGTCAGGCCGGACTAGCGGGCGCTACGAGCAGTACTTC. Amino acid sequence: CASSFGSGRTSGRYEQYF. Drawing the rest from reference TRBV5-1 and TRBJ2-7, the complete variable domain is KAGVTQTPRYLIKTRGQQVTLSCSPISGHRSVSWYQQTPGQGLQFLFEYFSETQRNKGNFPGRFSGRQFSNSRSEMNVSTLELGDSALYLCASSFGSGRTSGRYEQYFGPGTRLTVT.

This clone was seen more than once but under ten times. This chain connects TRBV19 to TRBJ2-1; 10 bases agree with TRBD2. The ends lost 6 bases at V and 2 bases at J; junction bases unmatched: 7. The CDR3 is 16 residues long. Germline CDR1 and CDR2: LNHDA and SQIVND (reference sequence). This chain's CDR3 is CASSNPGLATYNEQFF. The CDR3, as DNA: TGTGCCAGTAGCAACCCGGGACTAGCGACCTACAATGAGCAGTTCTTC.

This clone was counted only a few times. The chain employs TRBV5-4 and TRBJ2-3, with 12 bases identical to TRBD1. Germline assignment: CDR1 SGHNT and CDR2 YYREEE (reference sequence). The J segment lost 7 bases and the V segment lost 4 bases, leaving 10 bases of the junction unmatched. This CDR3 spans 16 amino acids. The CDR3 DNA is TGTGCCAGCAGCCCGGGCGGGACAGGGGGCGCATATACGCAGTATTTT. This translates into CASSPGGTGGAYTQYF.

This clone was seen a few times. The chain joins TRBV6-5 to TRBJ2-3; no clear D. CDR3 size: 14 residues. The germline CDR1 and CDR2 sequences are MNHEY and SVGAGI. With 3 bases removed from V and 5 bases from J, the gap between germline ends came to 12 bases. In DNA, the CDR3 is TGTGCCAGCAGTTATTACCCGGGTATAGATACGCAGTATTTT. Residues: CASSYYPGIDTQYF.

This sequence joins TRBV28 and TRBJ2-7; TRBD2 matches at 8 bases. Trimming cost V 5 bases and J 1 base; bases outside gene matches: 13. Germline V gene sequence: CDR1 MDHEN, CDR2 SYDVKM. CDR3 length: 17 residues. The CDR3 nucleotides read TGTGCCAGCAGTCCCCCGGGGGGGCGTCGACCTTCCTACGAGCAGTACTTC. Amino acids: CASSPPGGRRPSYEQYF. Full variable domain (missing parts from reference TRBV28 and TRBJ2-7): DVKVTQSSRYLVKRTGEKVFLECVQDMDHENMFWYRQDPGLGLRLIYFSYDVKMKEKGDIPEGYSVSREKKERFSLILESASTNQTSMYLCASSPPGGRRPSYEQYFGPGTRLTVT.

This clone came up a few times. The chain employs TRBV27 and TRBJ2-1, with TRBD2 matching 10 bases. With 4 bases clipped from V and 2 bases from J, the junction kept 5 bases outside the gene matches. The CDR3 covers 16 residues. Germline V CDR1 and CDR2: MNHEY, SMNVEV (reference sequence). DNA of the CDR3: TGTGCCAGCAGTTCCCGACTAGCGGGCCCCTACAATGAGCAGTTCTTC. As protein: CASSSRLAGPYNEQFF.